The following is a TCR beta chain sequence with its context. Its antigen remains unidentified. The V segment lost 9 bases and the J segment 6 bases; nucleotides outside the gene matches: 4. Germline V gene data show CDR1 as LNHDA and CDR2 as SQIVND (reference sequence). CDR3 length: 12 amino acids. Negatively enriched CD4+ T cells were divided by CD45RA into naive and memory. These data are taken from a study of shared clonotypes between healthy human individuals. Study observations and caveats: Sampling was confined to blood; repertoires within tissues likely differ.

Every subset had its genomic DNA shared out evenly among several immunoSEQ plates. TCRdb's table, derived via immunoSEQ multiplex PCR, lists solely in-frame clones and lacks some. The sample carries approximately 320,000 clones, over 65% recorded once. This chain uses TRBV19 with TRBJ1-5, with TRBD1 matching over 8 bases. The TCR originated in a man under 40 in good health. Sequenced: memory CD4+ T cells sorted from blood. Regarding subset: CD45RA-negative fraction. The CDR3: CASDRGGQPQHF. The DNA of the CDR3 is TGTGCCAGCGACAGGGGCGGTCAGCCCCAGCATTTT.